These 23 T cell receptor beta chains share one sample of origin, sequenced in a study of blood T cell repertoires in COVID-19. Sequencing used immunoSEQ multiplex PCR; TCRdb keeps in-frame clones, though not all of them. The sample consists of some 260,000 clones, roughly 88% of them appearing once. Sequenced sample: peripheral blood. These receptors all come from a woman aged 30 to 39 with acute or convalescent COVID-19.

This chain connects TRBV21-1 to TRBJ1-5; the table gives TRBD1 as D, unverified against the DNA. TRBV21-1 is labeled a pseudogene. The CDR3 has 14 amino acids. This CDR3 reads CASGGGTGYQPQHF. The CDR3 DNA follows: TGTGCCAGCGGCGGCGGGACAGGGTACCAGCCCCAGCATTTT.

The genes are TRBV5-4 and TRBJ2-7, with a tentative D call TRBD1 (6 bases). Trimming removed 4 bases at V and 5 bases at J, with 16 bases between. Germline V gene data show CDR1 as SGHNT and CDR2 as YYREEE (reference sequence). This CDR3 contains 14 residues. CDR3 nucleotide sequence: TGTGCCAGCAGCCAACATCAGGGGATCGACGAGCAGTACTTC. Protein product: CASSQHQGIDEQYF.

J is TRBJ2-3 and V is TRBV30; possible D gene TRBD1, 7 bases. CDR3 length equals 16 residues. Deletions cut 5 bases from V and 10 bases from J, with 28 bases between. Germline V gives CDR1 GTSNPN, CDR2 SVGIG (reference sequence). CDR3: CAWSLRLRGAIYPQYF. CDR3 DNA sequence: TGTGCCTGGTCCTTACGCCTCAGGGGGGCAATATATCCGCAGTATTTT.

J is TRBJ2-1 and V is TRBV18, with 14 bases lining up with TRBD2. V lost 6 bases, J lost 2 bases, and 15 bases stayed unmatched. The CDR3 is made up of 20 amino acids. Germline V CDR1 and CDR2: KGHSH, LQKENI. The CDR3 loop is CASSRLRSRLAGGTYNEQFF. Here the CDR3 DNA reads TGTGCCAGCTCCCGCTTAAGGTCTCGACTAGCGGGAGGGACCTACAATGAGCAGTTCTTC.

CDR3 residues: CSVEVFLSVQSEQFF. The CDR3 region has the DNA TGCAGCGTTGAAGTATTCTTGTCGGTCCAAAGTGAGCAGTTCTTC. The J gene is TRBJ2-1, the V gene TRBV29-1; no clear D. The CDR3 covers 15 residues. CDR1 SQVTM and CDR2 ANQGSEA come from the germline V gene. Trimming removed 1 base at V and 9 bases at J, with 19 bases between.

V gene TRBV27 combines with J gene TRBJ1-1; the D is unclear. CDR3 length: 14 amino acids. The germline gives CDR1 MNHEY, CDR2 SMNVEV (reference sequence). V lost 0 bases, J lost 2 bases, and 7 bases lay in between. CDR3 protein: CASSLSTGNTEAFF. The CDR3 bases are TGTGCCAGCAGTTTATCGACTGGAAACACTGAAGCTTTCTTT.

The rearrangement joins TRBV5-1 to TRBJ2-5; no reliable D call. Trimming took off 2 bases at V and 5 bases at J, with 10 bases between the two ends. Germline values: CDR1 SGHRS, CDR2 YFSETQ. This CDR3 has 13 amino acids. The CDR3 region has the DNA TGCGCCAGCAGCTTTTCAGGAAGCGAGACCCAGTACTTC. This translates into CASSFSGSETQYF. Supplemented by reference TRBV5-1 and TRBJ2-5, the full variable domain reads KAGVTQTPRYLIKTRGQQVTLSCSPISGHRSVSWYQQTPGQGLQFLFEYFSETQRNKGNFPGRFSGRQFSNSRSEMNVSTLELGDSALYLCASSFSGSETQYFGPGTRLLVL.

This clone has just one count. The chain has TRBV24-1 and TRBJ2-1, with a weak D call TRBD2 (7 bases). V dropped 4 bases and J dropped 4 bases, with 16 bases sitting between them. This CDR3 contains 16 residues. Germline CDR1 KGHDR, CDR2 SFDVKD. In nucleotides, the CDR3 is TGTGCCACCAGTGAATTGGGGGGGGGCCCTTACAATGAGCAGTTCTTC. It translates to CATSELGGGPYNEQFF.

The chain recombines TRBV11-3 with TRBJ2-3; possibly TRBD2 for D (5 bases). Trimming cost V 6 bases and J 2 bases, with 6 bases left between them. The CDR3 length is 12 residues. The germline V gene encodes CDR1 SGHNT and CDR2 YENEEA. The DNA for the CDR3 is TGTGCCAGCAGGAGGGACACAGATACGCAGTATTTT. Translated: CASRRDTDTQYF.

The V and J genes are TRBV10-3 and TRBJ2-3, with 11 bases matching TRBD2. V shed 1 base, J shed 0 bases, and the junction held 6 bases outside the gene matches. The CDR3 totals 18 residues. Germline values: CDR1 ENHRY, CDR2 SYGVKD. The CDR3 loop is CAISEFPGTSGSTDTQYF. CDR3 sequence (DNA): TGTGCCATCAGTGAGTTCCCCGGGACTAGCGGTAGCACAGATACGCAGTATTTT.

V is TRBV6-5 and J is TRBJ1-2, with D perhaps matching TRBD1 (5 bases). The CDR3 is 13 residues long. The germline V gene has CDR1 MNHEY and CDR2 SVGAGI. Trimming shortened V by 7 bases and J by 1 base, and 10 bases separated the two germline ends. CDR3 protein: CASNPGNNYGYTF. CDR3 sequence (DNA): TGTGCCAGCAACCCAGGGAATAACTATGGCTACACCTTC.

DNA of the CDR3: TGTGCCAGCAGCCCGGGACTAGCGGGAGGGCCCTCCGGGTCCTACGAGCAGTACTTC. It yields the protein CASSPGLAGGPSGSYEQYF. The V gene is TRBV9, the J gene TRBJ2-7; the match to TRBD2 covers 16 bases. Germline V gene sequence: CDR1 SGDLS, CDR2 YYNGEE. This CDR3 has 19 amino acids. With 4 bases clipped from V and 1 base from J, the junction kept 11 bases outside the gene matches.

V gene TRBV3-1 (or the pseudogene TRBV3-2) combines with J gene TRBJ2-3; D unresolved. Germline CDR1 reads LGHDT; CDR2 reads YNNKEL (reference sequence). V was pared by 1 base and J by 2 bases, with 16 bases between. CDR3 length: 17 residues. The CDR3 spells CASSQGVRSPSTDTQYF. The DNA of the CDR3 is TGTGCCAGCAGCCAAGGTGTTAGGAGTCCCTCCACAGATACGCAGTATTTT.

The chain uses TRBV15 and TRBJ2-7; tentatively, D is TRBD1 (6 bases). In germline, CDR1 is LNHNV, CDR2 YYDKDF (reference sequence). V was pared by 4 bases and J by 1 base, with 11 bases between. The CDR3 runs 14 residues. This CDR3 is CATSISQGSYEQYF. CDR3 DNA sequence: TGTGCCACCAGCATCTCACAGGGATCCTACGAGCAGTACTTC.

The chain couples TRBV23-1 to TRBJ2-1; 12 bases fit TRBD1. TRBV23-1 qualifies as an ORF whose function is uncertain. CDR3 length equals 17 residues. The V and J ends lost 0 bases and 8 bases, in that order; junction bases with no gene match: 8. The CDR3 DNA reads TGCGCCAGCAGTCAATCGTTCGGGACAGGGGGCTTCGATGAGCAGTTCTTC. Its protein product is CASSQSFGTGGFDEQFF.

V and J are TRBV6-5 and TRBJ1-1; TRBD1 matches at 7 bases. The CDR3 consists of 13 residues. J lost 5 bases, V lost 5 bases, and 5 bases had no gene match. Germline V CDR1 and CDR2: MNHEY, SVGAGI. CDR3 DNA: TGTGCCAGCAGTCCACAGGGGAAGACTGAAGCTTTCTTT. As protein: CASSPQGKTEAFF.

The V call is TRBV7-9, the J call TRBJ2-1; 12 nucleotides match TRBD2. Trimming took 5 bases from V and 5 from J; bases not matched to a gene: 10. The CDR3 totals 17 residues. Germline loops: CDR1 SEHNR, CDR2 FQNEAQ (reference sequence). The CDR3 nucleotides read TGTGCCAGCAGCCTCGGGACGACTAGCGGGAGAGACAATGAGCAGTTCTTC. This translates into CASSLGTTSGRDNEQFF.

The rearrangement uses TRBV11-3 and TRBJ2-7; 11 nucleotides line up with TRBD1. The germline CDR1 and CDR2 sequences are SGHNT and YENEEA. Trimming took 5 bases from V and 5 from J; bases not matched to a gene: 5. CDR3 length equals 14 residues. The CDR3, as DNA: TGTGCCAGCAGCCCACCGGACAGGGGGCACGAGCAGTACTTC. Its protein product is CASSPPDRGHEQYF.

The chain combines TRBV21-1 with TRBJ1-1; TRBD1, the table's D call, was not compared with the DNA. TRBV21-1 is described as a pseudogene. The CDR3 covers 14 residues. Here the CDR3 reads CANEGGQIHTEAFF. Here the CDR3 DNA reads TGTGCTAACGAAGGGGGACAGATACACACTGAAGCTTTCTTT.

The chain joins TRBV9 to TRBJ2-1; 7 bases fit TRBD1. V trimming: 0 bases; J trimming: 3 bases; junction bases outside the gene matches: 12. The CDR3 totals 18 residues. Germline V gene lookup returns CDR1 SGDLS and CDR2 YYNGEE. CDR3 in DNA: TGTGCCAGCAGCGTAGATCCTATTACAGGGGTAAGCTACAATGAGCAGTTCTTC. Protein product: CASSVDPITGVSYNEQFF.

V gene TRBV6-5 combines with J gene TRBJ2-7, with a possible D match to TRBD1 (5 bases). This CDR3 contains 13 residues. Germline-derived CDR1 and CDR2 are MNHEY and SVGAGI. Trimming pared 5 bases from V and 1 base from J, leaving 9 bases between. The CDR3 bases are TGTGCCAGCAGTCTGACAGTTTCCTACGAGCAGTACTTC. Encoded protein: CASSLTVSYEQYF.

The CDR3 region is CATSFYNSPLHF. The CDR3 DNA reads as TGTGCCACCTCCTTTTATAATTCACCCCTCCACTTT. The genes are TRBV27 and TRBJ1-6, with unresolved D. The CDR3 spans 12 residues. Germline V lookup: CDR1 MNHEY, CDR2 SMNVEV (reference sequence). The V and J ends lost 10 bases and 4 bases respectively, with 8 bases between them.

The J gene is TRBJ2-5, the V gene TRBV30; D may be TRBD2 (6 bases). Germline lookup yields CDR1 GTSNPN and CDR2 SVGIG (reference sequence). Trimming removed 0 bases from V and 4 bases from J, with 24 bases in between. This CDR3 is 18 amino acids long. CDR3 bases: TGTGCCTGGAGTGTACGGGTCGGGACCGTTACGCGGGGAGAGACCCAGTACTTC. Protein sequence: CAWSVRVGTVTRGETQYF. The complete variable domain, with remaining parts taken from reference TRBV30 and TRBJ2-5, reads SQTIHQWPATLVQPVGSPLSLECTVEGTSNPNLYWYRQAAGRGLQLLFYSVGIGQISSEVPQNLSASRPQDRQFILSSKKLLLSDSGFYLCAWSVRVGTVTRGETQYFGPGTRLLVL.